This entry is about one TCR beta chain. No antigen is known for it. This sample was included in a study of T cells in Graves' hyperthyroidism and ophthalmopathy. Overall study findings and caveats: Ophthalmopathy could be told apart from stable hyperthyroidism with a 13 V-J model.

Germline lookup yields CDR1 SQVTM and CDR2 ANQGSEA. The CDR3 is 13 residues long. The V end lost 4 bases, the J end lost 2 bases, and 12 bases lay between the germline ends. There were TCR beta CDR3 regions amplified from RNA transcripts. In the first-round RT-PCR of the TCR CDR3, the HTBI primer set was used. TCRdb itself ran the multiplex PCR reads through MiXCR, one entry per CDR3 protein. The repertoire includes 600,000 to 750,000 distinct CDR3 sequences, approximately 15% of them detected once, and around a sixth sits in the top ten. The sample was blood. The chain combines TRBV29-1 with TRBJ2-7; D perhaps matches TRBD1 (5 bases). The sequence was collected from a man aged 50-60 years with Graves' hyperthyroidism. The CDR3 reads CSVAATAAYEQYF. DNA for the CDR3: TGCAGCGTTGCAGCGACAGCCGCCTACGAGCAGTACTTC.